This T cell receptor beta chain was documented in a study of T cells after yellow fever vaccination (dated by TCRdb to the late 2010s). The study in broad terms: Libraries from fractions with low cell numbers were prepared with the SMART-Seq v4 Ultra Low Input RNA kit. Two healthy male donors, one aged 18 to 30 and one aged 30 to 39 years, were included in the cohort. Blood was collected at multiple timepoints before and after primary and secondary immunization, and bulk PBMC replicates and cell subsets were isolated. Bulk TCR alpha and beta repertoires were sequenced longitudinally to track T-cell clones before and after primary and booster YFV17D yellow fever vaccination. The study at large found these results: After the booster, most clones that had expanded after primary vaccination were detected again (about 97% of CD4 and 88% of CD8), suggesting broad maintenance of memory. A small fraction of clonotypes showed up in both the CD4 and CD8 compartments, probably as a result of convergent recombination. Only a couple of donors were included in the study, so the extent to which the findings can be generalized is limited. Compared with the primary T-cell response, the secondary T-cell response was faster but weaker, reaching its peak on day 5 rather than on day 15. Computational filtering was needed because FACS-sorted repertoires could contain abundant contaminating clonotypes from the bulk population.

This clonotype was seen more than once but under ten times. Its antigen is not yet known. Per-base qualities were not stored, and no clone one base away is much larger. From the cysteine through the phenylalanine, the CDR3 covers 11 amino acids. The only DNA kept is the CDR3, 33 bases in frame from the first base. Based on the germline V gene (reference sequence), the CDR1 and CDR2 sequences are MNHEY and SMNVEV. V gives up 6 bases and J gives up 10 bases, and the segment between their germline ends measures 11 bases. Sequencing instrument: Illumina NovaSeq 6000. TCR cDNA was synthesized by 5'RACE template switching, through which a universal primer site and unique molecular identifiers were introduced. cDNA synthesis was primed from both the TCR alpha and TCR beta constant segments. Library amplification involved two PCR steps, and the second step added sample barcodes and sequencing adapters. Sequencing of libraries was done on Illumina HiSeq 2500 (2x100 bp) or NovaSeq (2x150 bp). For the original study's pipeline: MIGEC handled demultiplexing of reads and collapsing into UMI consensus sequences, while MiXCR performed V(D)J alignment. Vaccine-responding clonotypes were defined with edgeR using replicate PBMC samples, requiring FDR below 0.01 and a log2 fold change above 5 up to day 15. Bulk clonotypes were assigned CD4 or CD8 identity according to which sequenced CD4 or CD8 repertoire held them at higher abundance. The raw public data were reprocessed by TCRdb itself: fastp quality trimming at Q25, MiXCR clonotype calling, in-frame beta chains only. Merged by CDR3 protein, the rows form single entries marked with the most common genes and DNA. The V and J calls, along with clone size, are taken from TCRdb and not from the paper's own processing. This sample gives about 120,000 distinct CDR3 sequences in total; roughly 15% of them show up just once. Of the sample, about 42% falls within the top ten clones.

The sample's treatment or condition label, in plain terms: live attenuated yellow fever vaccine strain. A standard Ficoll-Paque protocol was used to isolate PBMCs from peripheral blood. Dynabeads CD4 and CD8 positive selection kits were used to isolate the CD4 and CD8 T-cell fractions. TriZol was used to extract RNA from bulk PBMCs, from CD4 and CD8 fractions, and from dextramer-positive and dextramer-negative fractions. The sequence is built from TRBV27 and TRBJ2-3; a confident D gene designation cannot be given. This clonotype was obtained from a man aged 18 to 30 who received the YFV17D yellow fever vaccine. The sequencing here drew on CD8+ T cells sorted from PBMCs, taken 5 days after the yellow fever booster vaccination. The DNA sequence reads TGTGCCAGCAGGGTAGGGTCGGCGCAGTATTTT. It is translated as CASRVGSAQYF.